These 17 T cell receptor beta chains originate from one sample sequenced in a study of T cells expressing NK-cell markers. TCRdb reanalyzed the 5' RACE reads and collapses them to one entry per CDR3 protein, without DNA. The table lists around 470,000 distinct CDR3 sequences. The sample comprised blood T cells: a sorted CD56 or NKG2C T cell subset, CD4+ or CD8+ T cells, or bulk PBMC T cells (not recorded which). All receptors derive from a woman in her fifties or sixties in good health.

V usage is TRBV6-5 and J usage is TRBJ2-5; TCRdb's D call, TRBD2, is unchecked because there is no DNA. This CDR3 region has 16 residues. CDR1 MNHEY and CDR2 SVGAGI come from the germline V gene. The CDR3 spells CASSYSGVGLAETQYF.

The chain is built from TRBV6-1 and TRBJ2-3; the TCRdb D gene call, TRBD2, has no DNA to confirm it. This CDR3 comprises 16 residues. Germline lookup yields CDR1 MNHNS and CDR2 SASEGT. The CDR3 here is CASSDIAGAGTDTQYF.

The chain uses TRBV20-1 and TRBJ2-5; TCRdb's D call of TRBD1 is untestable without DNA. The CDR3 is 16 residues long. The V gene's germline CDR1 is DFQATT and CDR2 SNEGSKA (reference sequence). The chain's CDR3 is CSARPTGFRFRETQYF.

The chain has TRBV2 and TRBJ2-3; TCRdb proposes TRBD2, but this gene call is untestable without DNA. Germline loops: CDR1 SNHLY, CDR2 FYNNEI. There are 14 residues in the CDR3. The CDR3 sequence: CASSPPGPRDTQYF. Complete variable domain (other parts from reference TRBV2 and TRBJ2-3): EPEVTQTPSHQVTQMGQEVILRCVPISNHLYFYWYRQILGQKVEFLVSFYNNEISEKSEIFDDQFSVERPDGSNFTLKIRSTKLEDSAMYFCASSPPGPRDTQYFGPGTRLTVL.

The chain uses TRBV10-3 and TRBJ2-5; the TCRdb D gene call, TRBD2, has no DNA to confirm it. Per germline, CDR1 ENHRY and CDR2 SYGVKD. The CDR3 covers 13 residues. CDR3 protein: CAIRGQFQETQYF.

V usage is TRBV5-6 and J usage is TRBJ2-3. The V gene's germline CDR1 is SGHDT and CDR2 YYEEEE. The CDR3 totals 14 residues. CDR3 protein: CASSRVRHTDTQYF. The full variable domain, rest sourced from reference TRBV5-6 and TRBJ2-3, is DAGVTQSPTHLIKTRGQQVTLRCSPKSGHDTVSWYQQALGQGPQFIFQYYEEEERQRGNFPDRFSGHQFPNYSSELNVNALLLGDSALYLCASSRVRHTDTQYFGPGTRLTVL.

This chain connects TRBV5-1 to TRBJ2-2; the TCRdb call, TRBD1, lacks DNA for checking. CDR3 length equals 15 residues. Germline CDR1 is SGHRS and CDR2 is YFSETQ. Here the CDR3 reads CASYSHRGNTGELFF. Looking up the rest from reference TRBV5-1 and TRBJ2-2 gives the full variable domain: KAGVTQTPRYLIKTRGQQVTLSCSPISGHRSVSWYQQTPGQGLQFLFEYFSETQRNKGNFPGRFSGRQFSNSRSEMNVSTLELGDSALYLCASYSHRGNTGELFFGEGSRLTVL.

The chain uses TRBV29-1 and TRBJ2-2. The V gene's germline CDR1 is SQVTM and CDR2 ANQGSEA. The CDR3 is made up of 13 amino acids. This CDR3 reads CSVEVQTTGELFF.

V is TRBV12-3 or TRBV12-4 and J is TRBJ2-2. CDR3 size: 17 residues. CDR3 residues: CASSLGQGSANTGELFF.

V is TRBV12-3 or TRBV12-4 and J is TRBJ1-2. The CDR3 extends over 14 amino acids. The chain's CDR3 is CASSLGSYLYGYTF.

The CDR3 sequence: CSAPGAGPSSYNEQFF. This chain connects TRBV20-1 to TRBJ2-1; the TCRdb D gene call, TRBD2, has no DNA to confirm it. Per germline, CDR1 DFQATT and CDR2 SNEGSKA (reference sequence). The CDR3 extends over 16 amino acids.

The chain is built from TRBV20-1 and TRBJ2-1; TCRdb selects TRBD2, and the lack of DNA leaves this call unchecked. This CDR3 has 14 residues. Germline CDR1 DFQATT, CDR2 SNEGSKA (reference sequence). The CDR3 region is CSASRTSGSNEQFF.

This chain joins TRBV5-1 and TRBJ1-4; TCRdb names TRBD1, which stays unverified in the absence of DNA. The CDR3 contains 14 residues. Germline V gives CDR1 SGHRS, CDR2 YFSETQ. CDR3 protein: CASSLKGGREKLFF.

V gene TRBV20-1 combines with J gene TRBJ2-3; TCRdb lists TRBD2, though no DNA is available to test this call. The CDR3 has 16 residues. The germline V gene encodes CDR1 DFQATT and CDR2 SNEGSKA (reference sequence). The CDR3 protein is CSARDLWAGDPDTQYF.

The rearrangement uses TRBV29-1 and TRBJ1-1. The CDR3 extends over 12 amino acids. The V gene's germline CDR1 is SQVTM and CDR2 ANQGSEA. CDR3 sequence reads: CSVGDAGLTAFF. The complete variable domain, with remaining parts taken from reference TRBV29-1 and TRBJ1-1, reads SAVISQKPSRDICQRGTSLTIQCQVDSQVTMMFWYRQQPGQSLTLIATANQGSEATYESGFVIDKFPISRPNLTFSTLTVSNMSPEDSSIYLCSVGDAGLTAFFGQGTRLTVV.

The genes are TRBV11-3 and TRBJ2-5; the TCRdb D gene call, TRBD1, has no DNA to confirm it. The CDR3 consists of 15 residues. The germline gives CDR1 SGHNT, CDR2 YENEEA. The CDR3 sequence: CASSTRGQTQETQYF.

The chain links TRBV20-1 to TRBJ2-2; there is no DNA to check the TCRdb D call of TRBD1. CDR3 size: 12 residues. Germline CDR1 reads DFQATT; CDR2 reads SNEGSKA (reference sequence). CDR3 loop: CSAFKGAGELFF.